This TCR beta chain is drawn from a study of OX40 agonist ivuxolimab in advanced cancers. Study-wide background: Patients were given ivuxolimab, an antibody that agonizes OX40 (CD134). Hepatocellular carcinoma, melanoma, renal cell or head and neck cancer was diagnosed in the dose-escalation patients. General study points: The specificity for antigen of the expanded peripheral T cells was not determined. The average count of expanded clones was higher among CD8+ T cells than among CD4+.

As regards this clone: Its antigen is currently unknown.

The protocol was immunoSEQ multiplex PCR, while the TCRdb copy is restricted to in-frame clones and leaves out a portion. The sample yields tens of thousands of clones, 90% to 95% seen once. V was pared by 0 bases and J by 3 bases, with 8 bases between. CDR3 length: 13 amino acids. Germline CDR1 and CDR2: SQVTM and ANQGSEA. This clonotype was obtained from an adult with an advanced solid tumor such as melanoma, head and neck, liver or kidney cancer. The V gene is TRBV29-1, the J gene TRBJ1-1; a possible D gene is TRBD1 (6 bases). Sequencing was performed on CD4+ or CD8+ T cells sorted from blood, taken in a trial of the OX40 agonist ivuxolimab. In DNA form, the CDR3 reads TGCAGCGTTGAAGACAGGGGCGACACTGAAGCTTTCTTT. It yields the protein CSVEDRGDTEAFF.